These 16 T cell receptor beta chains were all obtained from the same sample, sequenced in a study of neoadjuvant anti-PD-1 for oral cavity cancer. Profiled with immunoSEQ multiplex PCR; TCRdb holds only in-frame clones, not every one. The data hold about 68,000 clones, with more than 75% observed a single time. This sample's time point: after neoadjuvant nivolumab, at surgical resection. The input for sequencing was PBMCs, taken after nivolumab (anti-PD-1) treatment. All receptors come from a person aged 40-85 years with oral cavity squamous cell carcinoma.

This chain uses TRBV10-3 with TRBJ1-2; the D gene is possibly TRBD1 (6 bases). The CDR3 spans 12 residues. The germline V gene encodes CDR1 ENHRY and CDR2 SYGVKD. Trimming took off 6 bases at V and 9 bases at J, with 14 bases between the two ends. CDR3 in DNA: TGTGCCATCAGCACACAGGGCTCGAGCTACACCTTC. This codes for CAISTQGSSYTF.

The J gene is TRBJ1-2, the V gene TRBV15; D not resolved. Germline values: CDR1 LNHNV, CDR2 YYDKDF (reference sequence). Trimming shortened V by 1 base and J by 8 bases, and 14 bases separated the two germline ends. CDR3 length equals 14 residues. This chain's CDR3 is CATSRVENRWGYTF. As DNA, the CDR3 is TGTGCCACCAGCAGAGTAGAGAACCGCTGGGGCTACACCTTC.

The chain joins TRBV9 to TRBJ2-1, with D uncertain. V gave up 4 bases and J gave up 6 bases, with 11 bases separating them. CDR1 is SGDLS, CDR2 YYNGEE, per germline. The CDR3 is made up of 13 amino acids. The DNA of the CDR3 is TGTGCCAGCAGCCCTTCACCAGTCAATGAGCAGTTCTTC. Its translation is CASSPSPVNEQFF.

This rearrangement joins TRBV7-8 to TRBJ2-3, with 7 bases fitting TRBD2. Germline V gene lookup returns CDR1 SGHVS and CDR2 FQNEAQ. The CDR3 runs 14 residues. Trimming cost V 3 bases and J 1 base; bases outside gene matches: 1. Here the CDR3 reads CASSFSGRTDTQYF. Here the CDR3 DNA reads TGTGCCAGCAGCTTTAGCGGGCGCACAGATACGCAGTATTTT.

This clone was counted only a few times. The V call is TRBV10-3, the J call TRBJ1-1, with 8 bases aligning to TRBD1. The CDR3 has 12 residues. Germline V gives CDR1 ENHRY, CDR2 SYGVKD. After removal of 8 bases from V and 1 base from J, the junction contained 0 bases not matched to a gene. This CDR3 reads CAIGTGNTEAFF. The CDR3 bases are TGTGCCATCGGGACAGGGAACACTGAAGCTTTCTTT.

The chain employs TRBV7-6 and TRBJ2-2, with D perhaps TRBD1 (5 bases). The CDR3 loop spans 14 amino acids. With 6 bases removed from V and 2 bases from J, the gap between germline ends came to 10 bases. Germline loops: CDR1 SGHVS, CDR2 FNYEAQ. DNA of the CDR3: TGTGCCAGCAGTTCGACAGTCAACACCGGGGAGCTGTTTTTT. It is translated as CASSSTVNTGELFF.

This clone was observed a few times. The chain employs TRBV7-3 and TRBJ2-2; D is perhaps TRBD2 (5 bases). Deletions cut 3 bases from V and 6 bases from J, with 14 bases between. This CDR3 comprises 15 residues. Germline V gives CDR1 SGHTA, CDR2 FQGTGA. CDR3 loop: CASSLGGLGSGELFF. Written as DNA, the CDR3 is TGTGCCAGCAGCTTGGGCGGGCTAGGGTCCGGGGAGCTGTTTTTT.

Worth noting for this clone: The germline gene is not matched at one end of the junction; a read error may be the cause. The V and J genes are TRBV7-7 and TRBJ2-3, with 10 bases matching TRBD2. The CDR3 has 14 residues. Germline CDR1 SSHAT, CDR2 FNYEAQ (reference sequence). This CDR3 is CASSLGLADNTQYF. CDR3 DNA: TGTGCTAGCAGCTTAGGACTAGCGGACAATACGCAGTATTTT. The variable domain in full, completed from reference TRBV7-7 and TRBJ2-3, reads GAGVSQSPRYKVTKRGQDVTLRCDPISSHATLYWYQQALGQGPEFLTYFNYEAQPDKSGLPSDRFSAERPEGSISTLTIQRTEQRDSAMYRCASSLGLADNTQYFGPGTRLTVL.

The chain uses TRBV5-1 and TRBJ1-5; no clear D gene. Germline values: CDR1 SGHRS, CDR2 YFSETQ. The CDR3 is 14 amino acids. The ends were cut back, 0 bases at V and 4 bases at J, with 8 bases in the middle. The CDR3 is CASSLEGVNQPQHF. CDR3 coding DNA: TGCGCCAGCAGCTTGGAGGGAGTAAATCAGCCCCAGCATTTT. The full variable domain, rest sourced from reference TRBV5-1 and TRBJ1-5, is KAGVTQTPRYLIKTRGQQVTLSCSPISGHRSVSWYQQTPGQGLQFLFEYFSETQRNKGNFPGRFSGRQFSNSRSEMNVSTLELGDSALYLCASSLEGVNQPQHFGDGTRLSIL.

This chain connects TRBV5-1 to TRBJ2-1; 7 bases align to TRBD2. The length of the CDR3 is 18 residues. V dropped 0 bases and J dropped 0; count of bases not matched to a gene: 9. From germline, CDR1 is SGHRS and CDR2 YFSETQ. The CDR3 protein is CASSLGLAALSSYNEQFF. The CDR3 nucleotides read TGCGCCAGCAGCTTGGGCCTAGCGGCCCTAAGCTCCTACAATGAGCAGTTCTTC.

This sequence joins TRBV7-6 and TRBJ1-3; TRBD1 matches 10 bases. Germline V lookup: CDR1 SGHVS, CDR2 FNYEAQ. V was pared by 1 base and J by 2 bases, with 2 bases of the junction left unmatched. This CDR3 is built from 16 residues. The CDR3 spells CASSLGGTGAGNTIYF. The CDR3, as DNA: TGTGCCAGCAGCTTAGGGGGGACAGGGGCTGGAAACACCATATATTTT.

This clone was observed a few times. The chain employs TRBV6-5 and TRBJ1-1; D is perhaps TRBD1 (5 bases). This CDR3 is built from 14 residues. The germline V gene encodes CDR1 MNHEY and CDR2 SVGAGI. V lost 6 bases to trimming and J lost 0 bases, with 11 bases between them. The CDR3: CASRSRGLNTEAFF. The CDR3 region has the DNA TGTGCCAGCAGGTCTCGGGGGTTGAACACTGAAGCTTTCTTT.

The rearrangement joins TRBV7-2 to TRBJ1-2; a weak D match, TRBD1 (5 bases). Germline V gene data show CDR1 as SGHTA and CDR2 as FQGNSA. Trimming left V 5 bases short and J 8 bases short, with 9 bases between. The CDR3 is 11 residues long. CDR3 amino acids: CASSQRGGYTF. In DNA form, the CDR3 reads TGTGCCAGCAGCCAAAGGGGAGGCTACACCTTC.

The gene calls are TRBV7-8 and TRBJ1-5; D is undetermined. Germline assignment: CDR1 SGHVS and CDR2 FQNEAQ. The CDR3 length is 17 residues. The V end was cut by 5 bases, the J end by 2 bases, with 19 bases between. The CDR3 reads CASSPPVGSRGNQPQHF. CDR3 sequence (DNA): TGTGCCAGCAGCCCACCCGTGGGTTCCCGGGGCAATCAGCCCCAGCATTTT. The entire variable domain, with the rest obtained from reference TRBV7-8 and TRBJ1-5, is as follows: GAGVSQSPRYKVAKRGQDVALRCDPISGHVSLFWYQQALGQGPEFLTYFQNEAQLDKSGLPSDRFFAERPEGSVSTLKIQRTQQEDSAVYLCASSPPVGSRGNQPQHFGDGTRLSIL.

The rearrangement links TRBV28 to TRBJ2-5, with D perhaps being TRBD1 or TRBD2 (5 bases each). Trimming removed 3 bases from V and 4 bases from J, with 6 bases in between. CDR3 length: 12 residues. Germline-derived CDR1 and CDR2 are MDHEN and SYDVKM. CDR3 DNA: TGTGCCAGCAGTTTTGGGACAGAGACCCAGTACTTC. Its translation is CASSFGTETQYF.

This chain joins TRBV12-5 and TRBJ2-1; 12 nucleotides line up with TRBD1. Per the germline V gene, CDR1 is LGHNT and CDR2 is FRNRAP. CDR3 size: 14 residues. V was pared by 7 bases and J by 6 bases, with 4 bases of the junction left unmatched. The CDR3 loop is CASAGTGGFNEQFF. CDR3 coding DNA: TGTGCTAGTGCCGGGACAGGGGGCTTCAATGAGCAGTTCTTC.